The following is a T cell receptor beta chain sequence with its context. Its antigen is unidentified. Amplification used 60 Vbeta primers and 13 Jbeta primers. Method: immunoSEQ multiplex PCR; TCRdb's copy keeps in-frame clones and lacks some. The repertoire holds over 100,000 clones, 73% seen once, with about 8.4% in the top ten. Germline V gene lookup returns CDR1 MNHNS and CDR2 SASEGT. The CDR3 covers 13 residues. With 6 bases removed from V and 0 bases from J, the gap between germline ends came to 7 bases. The sample belongs to a study of cytomegalovirus exposure and HLA in healthy donors. Study results and limitations: Later, TCR association rates were found to vary by HLA locus, highest for DRB1 and lowest for HLA-C. In vitro, a few CMV-associated chains proved specific for CMV antigens. Sequencing depth across donors, presence/absence analyses assumed, was roughly uniform.

V and J are TRBV6-1 and TRBJ2-3, with D hard to call. The sample consisted of PBMCs. This TCR came from a middle-aged man in good health and CMV-seronegative. CDR3 sequence (DNA): TGTGCCAGCAGGCGGAGAAGCACAGATACGCAGTATTTT. It translates to CASRRRSTDTQYF.